The following is a T cell receptor (beta chain) sequence with its context. CDR3 size: 14 residues. Germline CDR1 is SGHRS and CDR2 is YFSETQ. V was clipped by 2 bases and J by 1 base, with 6 bases between them. This specimen belongs to a study of blood T cell repertoires in COVID-19. Across the whole study: PBMCs, B-cell-depleted T cells, or T cells were the source of the cDNA or gDNA that made up the material.

Study processing details: Amplification from reference gene primers served as the basis for estimated nucleated cell counts. The data were produced by immunoSEQ multiplex PCR, yet TCRdb's version contains in-frame clones alone and is incomplete. The D gene and trimming were derived from the DNA, and the V and J assignments and clone size from that table. The profile shows 150,000 to 250,000 clones, around 82% of them singletons. Either two negative PCRs, clearance, or symptom resolution qualified Cohort 3 donors as recovered. This receptor was obtained from a man aged 35-49 years who had recovered from COVID-19. V gene TRBV5-1 combines with J gene TRBJ2-2; possible D gene TRBD2, 5 bases. What was sequenced was PBMCs or T cells enriched from blood (not recorded which). CDR3 in amino acids: CASSFGGNTGELFF. The CDR3 DNA sequence: TGCGCCAGCAGCTTCGGAGGGAACACCGGGGAGCTGTTTTTT.